The T cell receptor beta chain under discussion was sequenced for a study of OX40 agonist ivuxolimab in advanced cancers. Overall study context: Patients were treated with ivuxolimab, an agonistic anti-OX40 (CD134) antibody. Study observations and caveats: Researchers report that CD8+ T cells had, on average, more expanded clones than CD4+.

The CDR3 extends over 15 amino acids. Germline CDR1 ENHRY, CDR2 SYGVKD. With 0 bases removed from V and 3 bases from J, the gap between germline ends came to 12 bases. Method: immunoSEQ multiplex PCR; TCRdb's copy keeps in-frame clones and lacks some. The top ten hold roughly 6% of the sample, which has about 80,000 clones, 80% to 90% seen once. This clone has just one count. The target antigen is unknown. The receptor comes from an adult with an advanced solid tumor such as melanoma, head and neck, liver or kidney cancer. This sample comprised CD4+ or CD8+ T cells sorted from blood, obtained in a trial of the OX40 agonist ivuxolimab. This sequence joins TRBV10-3 and TRBJ2-7; tentatively, D is TRBD2 (5 bases). CDR3 in amino acids: CAISESTGSVYEQYF. The DNA of the CDR3 is TGTGCCATCAGTGAGTCGACGGGGTCCGTCTACGAGCAGTACTTC.